These T cell receptor beta chains were read from a single sample in a study of blood T cells in healthy people across ages. TCRdb passed the 5' RACE reads through MiXCR, listing each CDR3 protein once. The table has 800,000 to 1,300,000 distinct CDR3 sequences, approximately 25% seen once. This sample was also put to use in a study of T cells of mothers and their children.

The material sequenced was blood. The source is a girl aged 2-9 years in good health. The CDR3 runs from the conserved cysteine through the conserved F or W. Fields, in order: clone size, J gene, D gene, V gene, CDR3 DNA, CDR3 protein. The D gene is left open where the match is weak. Only part of the rows carry a size: once, few, many, or a class if the clone is expanded.

NA TRBJ1-1 NA TRBV3-1 TGTGCCAGCAGCCAGGGTACACGGAAAGCTTTCTTT CASSQGTRKAFF
few TRBJ2-1 NA TRBV5-6 TGTGCCAGCAGCTTGGTAGTGACAGAACCCGCTGGCGCCTACAATGAGCAGTTCTTC CASSLVVTEPAGAYNEQFF
NA TRBJ1-2 NA TRBV13 TGTGCCAGCAGCTTAGGAGATCGGGAACGGCTCTATGGCTACACCTTC CASSLGDRERLYGYTF
NA TRBJ2-1 TRBD2 TRBV11-2 TGTGCCAGCAGCCCCCCACGGACTAGCGGATCCAATGAGCAGTTCTTC CASSPPRTSGSNEQFF
few TRBJ1-4 TRBD1 TRBV5-1 TGCGCCAGCAGCTGGAGACAGGGAACTAATGAAAAACTGTTTTTT CASSWRQGTNEKLFF
NA TRBJ1-2 TRBD1 TRBV5-1 TGCGCCAGCAGCTTGTGGGTCGAGACAGGGGACAACTATGGCTACACCTTC CASSLWVETGDNYGYTF
few TRBJ2-7 NA TRBV7-9 TGTGCCAGCAGCTTAGAATCGCGTGTGGCAGGGGAGGAGTGGTTGGACGAGCAGTACTTC CASSLESRVAGEEWLDEQYF
NA TRBJ1-2 TRBD1 TRBV28 TGTGCCAGCGGACAGGGGTCCTATGGCTACACCTTC CASGQGSYGYTF
few TRBJ2-7 TRBD1 TRBV20-1 TGCAGTGCTAGGGACAGGGGTCTTACCTACGAGCAGTACTTC CSARDRGLTYEQYF
NA TRBJ2-3 NA TRBV20-1 TGCAGTGCTAGAGATAGTCGAGTGGACACACTCTCCACAGATACGCAGTATTTT CSARDSRVDTLSTDTQYF
once TRBJ2-3 TRBD2 TRBV7-9 TGTGCCGTCGCAAGACCAGCGGGGTCCCTAGGAGATACGCAGTATTTT CAVARPAGSLGDTQYF
few TRBJ1-2 NA TRBV2 TGTGCCGGCAATCAGGACGGAACTTATGGCTACACCTTC CAGNQDGTYGYTF
NA TRBJ2-1 NA TRBV10-2 TGCGCCAGCAGTGACCCTAGCGAGACAGACGTATACAATGAGCAGTTCTTC CASSDPSETDVYNEQFF
few TRBJ2-7 NA TRBV5-1 TGCGCCAGCAGCTTCGCAGGAGTGGGATACGAGCAGTACTTC CASSFAGVGYEQYF
few TRBJ1-1 NA TRBV7-2 TGTGCCAGCAGCTTAAGGCTTCCTAAAGCGAACACTGAAGCTTTCTTT CASSLRLPKANTEAFF
NA TRBJ2-1 NA TRBV9 TGTGCCAGCAGCGCATGGGACCGAACCTACAATGAGCAGTTCTTC CASSAWDRTYNEQFF
NA TRBJ2-5 NA TRBV5-1 TGCGCCAGCAGCTCCCTTCCCCGGGAGACCCAGTACTTC CASSSLPRETQYF
few TRBJ2-6 NA TRBV6-2/TRBV6-3 TGTGCCAGCAGTTACTTAACCTGGGCCAACAGATACTCTGGGGCCAACGTCCTGACTTTC CASSYLTWANRYSGANVLTF
few TRBJ2-5 NA TRBV6-5 TGTGCCAGCAGTTACGTCTACGAAGAGACCCAGTACTTC CASSYVYEETQYF
NA TRBJ2-1 TRBD2 TRBV9 TGTGCCAGCAGCGTATCCCTAGCGGGAGCAGGTGGCAATGAGCAGTTCTTC CASSVSLAGAGGNEQFF
few TRBJ1-1 TRBD1 TRBV10-3 TGTGCCATCAGTGAGGGGACAGGCCAGAACACTGAAGCTTTCTTT CAISEGTGQNTEAFF
few TRBJ1-1 NA TRBV14 TGTGCCAGCAGCCAATCCCAGTTGAACACTGAAGCTTTCTTT CASSQSQLNTEAFF
NA TRBJ2-7 NA TRBV2 TGTGCCAGCAGGCTTAATTCCTACGAGCAGTACTTC CASRLNSYEQYF
few TRBJ2-3 TRBD2 TRBV19 TGTGCCAGTAGTATCGTCCGACTAGCAGAAAACACAGATACGCAGTATTTT CASSIVRLAENTDTQYF
many TRBJ2-6 NA TRBV29-1 TGCAGCGTTGACACCTCTGGGGCCAACGTCCTGACTTTC CSVDTSGANVLTF
few TRBJ1-2 NA TRBV6-5 TGTGCCAGGACCCCAGGTAGAAACTATGGCTACACCTTC CARTPGRNYGYTF
NA TRBJ2-5 NA TRBV9 TGCGCCAGCAGCTTGCCTAAGAGACAGGTGAACCAAGAGACCCAGTACTTC CASSLPKRQVNQETQYF